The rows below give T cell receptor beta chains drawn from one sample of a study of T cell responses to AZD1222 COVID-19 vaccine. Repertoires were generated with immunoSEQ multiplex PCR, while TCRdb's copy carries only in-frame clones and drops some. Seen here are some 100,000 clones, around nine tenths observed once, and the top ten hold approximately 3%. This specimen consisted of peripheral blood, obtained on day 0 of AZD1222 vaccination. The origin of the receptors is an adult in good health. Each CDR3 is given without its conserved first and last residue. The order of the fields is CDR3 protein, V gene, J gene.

CDR3 protein: ASSSQRGPPDTQY; V gene: TRBV7-3; J gene: TRBJ2-3
CDR3 protein: ASKNPGGSSYEQY; V gene: TRBV2; J gene: TRBJ2-7
CDR3 protein: ASSYSGEQF; V gene: TRBV6-2/TRBV6-3; J gene: TRBJ2-1
CDR3 protein: SPRVGGTQY; V gene: TRBV29-1; J gene: TRBJ2-3
CDR3 protein: ASSPHMNTEAF; V gene: TRBV14; J gene: TRBJ1-1
CDR3 protein: ASKRSGLAGSNEQF; V gene: TRBV28; J gene: TRBJ2-1
CDR3 protein: AISGGAGYGYT; V gene: TRBV6-6; J gene: TRBJ1-2
CDR3 protein: ASSPDRALRSPLH; V gene: TRBV28; J gene: TRBJ1-6
CDR3 protein: ASRPTGPQALH; V gene: TRBV12-3/TRBV12-4; J gene: TRBJ1-6
CDR3 protein: ATSRDSYADEAF; V gene: TRBV15; J gene: TRBJ1-1
CDR3 protein: ASSLSPSSGDEQF; V gene: TRBV7-2; J gene: TRBJ2-1
CDR3 protein: AISEPGTEAF; V gene: TRBV10-3; J gene: TRBJ1-1
CDR3 protein: ASIRTGVTGELF; V gene: TRBV2; J gene: TRBJ2-2
CDR3 protein: ASTGTATNYGYT; V gene: TRBV2; J gene: TRBJ1-2
CDR3 protein: ASSYSGSTEAF; V gene: TRBV6-2/TRBV6-3; J gene: TRBJ1-1
CDR3 protein: ASSLGPRAGELF; V gene: TRBV7-2; J gene: TRBJ2-2
CDR3 protein: ASSRGTGANVLT; V gene: TRBV27; J gene: TRBJ2-6
CDR3 protein: ASSQGTSGGSGEQF; V gene: TRBV4-2; J gene: TRBJ2-1
CDR3 protein: ASSPPSGNLGNTIY; V gene: TRBV18; J gene: TRBJ1-3
CDR3 protein: ASSRRLGKHSYEQY; V gene: TRBV14; J gene: TRBJ2-7
CDR3 protein: ASSGWLNNEKLF; V gene: TRBV25-1; J gene: TRBJ1-4
CDR3 protein: ASTDLRGLNEKLF; V gene: TRBV19; J gene: TRBJ1-4
CDR3 protein: SIERVSGNTIY; V gene: TRBV29-1; J gene: TRBJ1-3
CDR3 protein: ATSRNPRGRVDRQPQH; V gene: TRBV15; J gene: TRBJ1-5
CDR3 protein: ASSHTDRGSEAF; V gene: TRBV4-1; J gene: TRBJ1-1
CDR3 protein: SVRDPSLGGYT; V gene: TRBV29-1; J gene: TRBJ1-2